This is a list of T cell receptor beta chains from one sample in a study of CD8+ T cells in alopecia areata. Profiling relied on immunoSEQ multiplex PCR, and the TCRdb table lists in-frame clones only, not all of them. Here the sample spans roughly 180,000 clones, 40% to 65% being singletons. This sample comprised CD8+ T cells sorted from blood, obtained around week 54, from a patient treated with tofacitinib. These receptors all come from a human donor with alopecia areata. The CDR3 runs from the conserved cysteine through the conserved F or W. The order of the fields is D gene, clone size, V gene, J gene, CDR3 DNA, CDR3 protein. The D gene is left open where the match is weak. Clone size is stated in some rows and not others, as once, few, many or a class when expanded.

d_call: TRBD1
clone_size: NA
v_call: TRBV4-1
j_call: TRBJ2-3
cdr3_nt: TGCGCCAGCAGCCGAAAGACCGGGACAGGGGCTGCAGATACGCAGTATTTT
cdr3_aa: CASSRKTGTGAADTQYF

d_call: TRBD1
clone_size: NA
v_call: TRBV7-8
j_call: TRBJ1-6
cdr3_nt: TGTGCCAGCAGTGAAGGGACAGGCGGCTCACCCCTCCACTTT
cdr3_aa: CASSEGTGGSPLHF

d_call: NA
clone_size: NA
v_call: TRBV11-2
j_call: TRBJ2-7
cdr3_nt: TGTGCCAGCAGCTTAGTGTCCGCCTCCTACGAGCAGTACTTC
cdr3_aa: CASSLVSASYEQYF

d_call: TRBD1
clone_size: few
v_call: TRBV5-6
j_call: TRBJ2-7
cdr3_nt: TGTGCCAGCAGCTTGAGGGGGACAGACGAGCAGTACTTC
cdr3_aa: CASSLRGTDEQYF

d_call: NA
clone_size: NA
v_call: TRBV27
j_call: TRBJ1-1
cdr3_nt: TGTGCCAGCAGTTCCTGGGACAACACTGAAGCTTTCTTT
cdr3_aa: CASSSWDNTEAFF

d_call: NA
clone_size: once
v_call: TRBV13
j_call: TRBJ2-3
cdr3_nt: TGTGCCAGCAGCTGGGGCCCTAGCACAGATACGCAGTATTTT
cdr3_aa: CASSWGPSTDTQYF

d_call: NA
clone_size: NA
v_call: TRBV5-1
j_call: TRBJ2-5
cdr3_nt: TGCGCCAGCAGCCTGGGACCGCCCCAAGAGACCCAGTACTTC
cdr3_aa: CASSLGPPQETQYF

d_call: NA
clone_size: NA
v_call: TRBV7-9
j_call: TRBJ1-6
cdr3_nt: TGTGCCAGCAGCCCAGATGGGGAAAATTCACCCCTCCACTTT
cdr3_aa: CASSPDGENSPLHF

d_call: NA
clone_size: NA
v_call: TRBV29-1
j_call: TRBJ2-1
cdr3_nt: TGCAGCGTTGGGACGGTTGATACCTACAATGAGCAGTTCTTC
cdr3_aa: CSVGTVDTYNEQFF

d_call: NA
clone_size: NA
v_call: TRBV27
j_call: TRBJ2-5
cdr3_nt: TGTGCCAGCAGTTTACTTTTTCCGTCGGAGACCCAGTACTTC
cdr3_aa: CASSLLFPSETQYF

d_call: NA
clone_size: few
v_call: TRBV5-4
j_call: TRBJ2-2
cdr3_nt: TGTGCCAGCAGCTTGGGGGTAGGGAACACCGGGGAGCTGTTTTTT
cdr3_aa: CASSLGVGNTGELFF

d_call: TRBD1
clone_size: few
v_call: TRBV7-2
j_call: TRBJ1-5
cdr3_nt: TGTGCCAGCAGCTTAGGACCGACAGGGGCCACCCCCTTTCAGCCCCAGCATTTT
cdr3_aa: CASSLGPTGATPFQPQHF

d_call: NA
clone_size: NA
v_call: TRBV19
j_call: TRBJ1-2
cdr3_nt: TGTGCCAGTAGGATCAGCCGGACAGAGAGCTATGGCTACACCTTC
cdr3_aa: CASRISRTESYGYTF

d_call: NA
clone_size: few
v_call: TRBV10-3
j_call: TRBJ1-1
cdr3_nt: TGTGCCACCGGCCTAAACACTGAAGCTTTCTTT
cdr3_aa: CATGLNTEAFF

d_call: TRBD1
clone_size: NA
v_call: TRBV6-4
j_call: TRBJ2-1
cdr3_nt: TGTGCCAGCAGTCGGGACAGGGACTACAATGAGCAGTTCTTC
cdr3_aa: CASSRDRDYNEQFF

d_call: TRBD1
clone_size: NA
v_call: TRBV30
j_call: TRBJ1-2
cdr3_nt: TGTGCCTGGACCATAACAGGGGGATGGGGCTACACCTTC
cdr3_aa: CAWTITGGWGYTF

d_call: NA
clone_size: few
v_call: TRBV10-3
j_call: TRBJ2-5
cdr3_nt: TGTGCCATCAGTGAGGGGGCAGGAGAGACCCAGTACTTC
cdr3_aa: CAISEGAGETQYF

d_call: TRBD1
clone_size: few
v_call: TRBV10-3
j_call: TRBJ2-7
cdr3_nt: TGTGCCATCCAACCGGGACAGGGAACCGAGCAGTACTTC
cdr3_aa: CAIQPGQGTEQYF

d_call: NA
clone_size: NA
v_call: TRBV14
j_call: TRBJ2-1
cdr3_nt: TGTGCCAGCAGCCGTCGACCGAATGAGCAGTTCTTC
cdr3_aa: CASSRRPNEQFF

d_call: NA
clone_size: NA
v_call: TRBV6-4
j_call: TRBJ1-6
cdr3_nt: TGTGCCAGCAGTGACGGGGCTAATTCACCCCTCCACTTT
cdr3_aa: CASSDGANSPLHF

d_call: NA
clone_size: NA
v_call: TRBV4-3
j_call: TRBJ2-1
cdr3_nt: TGCGCCAGCAGCCATGTTCCTAGTGACAATGAGCAGTTCTTC
cdr3_aa: CASSHVPSDNEQFF

d_call: NA
clone_size: NA
v_call: TRBV25-1
j_call: TRBJ2-5
cdr3_nt: TGTGCCAGCAGTTCCCCGGCGGGGAAGACCCAGTACTTC
cdr3_aa: CASSSPAGKTQYF

d_call: NA
clone_size: NA
v_call: TRBV30
j_call: TRBJ1-1
cdr3_nt: TGTGCCTGGAGTGACACGGGGGGGCCCTCGGCGTTT
cdr3_aa: CAWSDTGGPSAF

d_call: NA
clone_size: NA
v_call: TRBV4-2
j_call: TRBJ2-7
cdr3_nt: TGTGCCAGCAGCCCAGGGAGAGGGTATCTCGAGTACTTC
cdr3_aa: CASSPGRGYLEYF

d_call: TRBD1
clone_size: few
v_call: TRBV5-4
j_call: TRBJ2-7
cdr3_nt: TGTGCCAGCAGCTTGGGGGACAGGGAATACGAGCAGTACTTC
cdr3_aa: CASSLGDREYEQYF

d_call: NA
clone_size: NA
v_call: TRBV7-9
j_call: TRBJ1-2
cdr3_nt: TGTGCCAGCAGCTTAGGGACGAATTATGGCTACACCTTC
cdr3_aa: CASSLGTNYGYTF

d_call: TRBD1
clone_size: few
v_call: TRBV27
j_call: TRBJ1-5
cdr3_nt: TGTGCCAGCTCCGCCGGGACAGGGGGGAGCAATCAGCCCCAGCATTTT
cdr3_aa: CASSAGTGGSNQPQHF

d_call: TRBD1
clone_size: few
v_call: TRBV6-5
j_call: TRBJ1-6
cdr3_nt: TGTGCCAGCAAAGAACAGGGGAACTCACCCCTCCACTTT
cdr3_aa: CASKEQGNSPLHF

d_call: NA
clone_size: few
v_call: TRBV29-1
j_call: TRBJ2-3
cdr3_nt: TGCAGCGTTGACACGGATACGCAGTATTTT
cdr3_aa: CSVDTDTQYF

d_call: NA
clone_size: NA
v_call: TRBV7-9
j_call: TRBJ2-7
cdr3_nt: TGTGCCAGCAGAGGAGACAGTGTCATAGGGCAGTACTTC
cdr3_aa: CASRGDSVIGQYF

d_call: NA
clone_size: NA
v_call: TRBV19
j_call: TRBJ2-1
cdr3_nt: TGTGCCAGTAGTATAGGCTCAAGCTCCTACAATGAGCAGTTCTTC
cdr3_aa: CASSIGSSSYNEQFF

d_call: NA
clone_size: NA
v_call: TRBV5-1
j_call: TRBJ2-1
cdr3_nt: TGCGCCAGCAGCTTGGGGGCGAACAATGAGCAGTTCTTC
cdr3_aa: CASSLGANNEQFF

d_call: NA
clone_size: once
v_call: TRBV27
j_call: TRBJ1-5
cdr3_nt: TGTGCCAGCAGATCTCTGGGGGGGCCCCAAAATCAGCCCCAGCATTTT
cdr3_aa: CASRSLGGPQNQPQHF

d_call: TRBD2
clone_size: few
v_call: TRBV5-1
j_call: TRBJ2-5
cdr3_nt: TGCGCCAGCAGCCCGGGACTACAAGAGACCCAGTACTTC
cdr3_aa: CASSPGLQETQYF

d_call: TRBD1
clone_size: few
v_call: TRBV6-5
j_call: TRBJ2-3
cdr3_nt: TGTGCCAGCAGTCCACAGGGGTCCAACACAGATACGCAGTATTTT
cdr3_aa: CASSPQGSNTDTQYF

d_call: NA
clone_size: NA
v_call: TRBV15
j_call: TRBJ1-5
cdr3_nt: TGTGCCACCAGCCCTGCGGCGGGGGTAGATCAGCCCCAGCATTTT
cdr3_aa: CATSPAAGVDQPQHF

d_call: NA
clone_size: NA
v_call: TRBV29-1
j_call: TRBJ2-5
cdr3_nt: TGCAGCGTATCCGGGACAGACCAGGGACTTGGGCAAGAGACCCAGTACTTC
cdr3_aa: CSVSGTDQGLGQETQYF

d_call: NA
clone_size: NA
v_call: TRBV29-1
j_call: TRBJ2-2
cdr3_nt: TGCAGCGTTTCTCGGGGGTTCGGGGAGCTGTTTTTT
cdr3_aa: CSVSRGFGELFF

d_call: NA
clone_size: NA
v_call: TRBV6-5
j_call: TRBJ1-5
cdr3_nt: TGTGCCAGCGAGGACCAGCCCCAGCATTTT
cdr3_aa: CASEDQPQHF

d_call: NA
clone_size: NA
v_call: TRBV9
j_call: TRBJ1-2
cdr3_nt: TGTGCCAGCAGCGTCGGGACTGGCTATGGCTACACCTTC
cdr3_aa: CASSVGTGYGYTF

d_call: NA
clone_size: NA
v_call: TRBV15
j_call: TRBJ1-6
cdr3_nt: TGTGCCACCAGGGAGGGGGGGTTTAGGAATTCACCCCTCCACTTT
cdr3_aa: CATREGGFRNSPLHF

d_call: NA
clone_size: NA
v_call: TRBV7-7
j_call: TRBJ2-3
cdr3_nt: TGTGCTAGCAGCGTGGGTAGGGCCCTCACAGATACGCAGTATTTT
cdr3_aa: CASSVGRALTDTQYF

d_call: NA
clone_size: few
v_call: TRBV27
j_call: TRBJ2-7
cdr3_nt: TGTGCCAGCAGTCCCCGACTGGAAACCTACGAGCAGTACTTC
cdr3_aa: CASSPRLETYEQYF

d_call: NA
clone_size: NA
v_call: TRBV6-6
j_call: TRBJ2-7
cdr3_nt: TGTGCCAGCAGTCCCACAGGACCGGGGGAGGAGCAGTACTTC
cdr3_aa: CASSPTGPGEEQYF

d_call: TRBD2
clone_size: once
v_call: TRBV13
j_call: TRBJ2-7
cdr3_nt: TGTGCCAGCAGCCAGGGACTAGCATTCTACGAGCAGTACTTC
cdr3_aa: CASSQGLAFYEQYF

d_call: NA
clone_size: NA
v_call: TRBV13
j_call: TRBJ1-2
cdr3_nt: TGTGCCAGCAGCTTGCCAGGGGCCTCCGCTCCCTTAGGCTACACCTTC
cdr3_aa: CASSLPGASAPLGYTF

d_call: NA
clone_size: few
v_call: TRBV2
j_call: TRBJ2-6
cdr3_nt: TGTGCCAGCAATACAGGGTACGGGGCCAACGTCCTGACTTTC
cdr3_aa: CASNTGYGANVLTF

d_call: TRBD1
clone_size: NA
v_call: TRBV11-2
j_call: TRBJ2-1
cdr3_nt: TGTGCCAGCAGCACGGACCCGGGACAGGAGTCCTACAATGAGCAGTTCTTC
cdr3_aa: CASSTDPGQESYNEQFF

d_call: NA
clone_size: NA
v_call: TRBV9
j_call: TRBJ2-1
cdr3_nt: TGTGCCAGCAGCGTAGATCGAATTTACAATGAGCAGTTCTTC
cdr3_aa: CASSVDRIYNEQFF

d_call: TRBD1
clone_size: NA
v_call: TRBV9
j_call: TRBJ2-7
cdr3_nt: TGTGCCAGCAGCGTAGGGGGACAGGCTCTCTACGAGCAGTACTTC
cdr3_aa: CASSVGGQALYEQYF

d_call: TRBD1
clone_size: NA
v_call: TRBV4-2
j_call: TRBJ1-6
cdr3_nt: TGTGCCAGCAGCCAAGATGACAGGGGAGTTTCACCCCTCCACTTT
cdr3_aa: CASSQDDRGVSPLHF

d_call: NA
clone_size: NA
v_call: TRBV10-3
j_call: TRBJ1-1
cdr3_nt: TGTGCCATCAGTGGGGAAGGGAACACTGAAGCTTTCTTT
cdr3_aa: CAISGEGNTEAFF

d_call: TRBD1
clone_size: NA
v_call: TRBV15
j_call: TRBJ1-2
cdr3_nt: TGTGCCACCAGCAGAACCGGGACAGGGACTGGCTACACCTTC
cdr3_aa: CATSRTGTGTGYTF

d_call: NA
clone_size: NA
v_call: TRBV5-8
j_call: TRBJ1-2
cdr3_nt: TGTGCCAGCAGCTTGCGACATAAAATCTATGGCTACACCTTC
cdr3_aa: CASSLRHKIYGYTF

d_call: NA
clone_size: few
v_call: TRBV29-1
j_call: TRBJ2-1
cdr3_nt: TGCAGCGTTCAGGACAGTCACAATGAGCAGTTCTTC
cdr3_aa: CSVQDSHNEQFF

d_call: NA
clone_size: few
v_call: TRBV19
j_call: TRBJ2-7
cdr3_nt: TGTGCCAGTAGTCCAGGGAGCTCCTACGAGCAGTACTTC
cdr3_aa: CASSPGSSYEQYF

d_call: TRBD1
clone_size: NA
v_call: TRBV4-1
j_call: TRBJ1-2
cdr3_nt: TGCGCCAGCAGCGCACTCGGACAGGGGCATACCTATGGCTACACCTTC
cdr3_aa: CASSALGQGHTYGYTF

d_call: TRBD2
clone_size: few
v_call: TRBV4-1
j_call: TRBJ2-7
cdr3_nt: TGCGCCAGCAGCCCCCATAGCGGGGGGGGTCTGTACGAGCAGTACTTC
cdr3_aa: CASSPHSGGGLYEQYF

d_call: TRBD1
clone_size: few
v_call: TRBV30
j_call: TRBJ2-7
cdr3_nt: TGTGCCTGGAGGATGGACAGGAGCTCCTACGAGCAGTACTTC
cdr3_aa: CAWRMDRSSYEQYF